These 14 T cell receptor beta chains were sequenced from one sample in a study of blood T cell repertoires in COVID-19. Repertoires were generated with immunoSEQ multiplex PCR, while TCRdb's copy carries only in-frame clones and drops some. There are about 120,000 clones in the sample; nearly 90% occur only once, and more than 3% lies in the top ten. Sequenced material: peripheral blood. The receptor source for this set is a woman in her sixties or seventies with COVID-19, enrolled during active disease.

The chain employs TRBV7-2 and TRBJ1-1; 7 nucleotides match TRBD1. V lost 5 bases, J lost 0 bases, and 12 bases stayed unmatched. Germline CDR1 and CDR2: SGHTA and FQGNSA. The CDR3 is 17 amino acids. The CDR3 protein is CASSPSRGQLMNTEAFF. The DNA for the CDR3 is TGTGCCAGCAGCCCAAGCCGGGGACAGCTGATGAACACTGAAGCTTTCTTT.

The J gene is TRBJ2-7, the V gene TRBV7-2; 14 bases line up with TRBD2. Germline CDR1 is SGHTA and CDR2 is FQGNSA. The CDR3 consists of 15 residues. J was trimmed by 4 bases and V by 3 bases; bases with no gene match: 2. The CDR3 region has the DNA TGTGCCAGCAGCTTGACTAGCGGGGGGGCGTACGAGCAGTACTTC. It is translated as CASSLTSGGAYEQYF.

This clone was observed a single time. J is TRBJ1-2 and V is TRBV27, with D possibly TRBD1 on 5 matching bases. V lost 5 bases and J 1 base, leaving 8 bases between the germline ends. The CDR3 runs to 13 residues. CDR1 and CDR2 from the germline V gene are MNHEY and SMNVEV (reference sequence). CDR3 sequence: CASSGHFNYGYTF. Here the CDR3 DNA reads TGTGCCAGCAGTGGACACTTTAACTATGGCTACACCTTC.

The chain recombines TRBV4-3 with TRBJ2-1; 9 nucleotides line up with TRBD2. Germline V lookup: CDR1 LGHNA, CDR2 YSLEER. V gave up 3 bases and J gave up 10 bases; unmatched junction bases: 7. The CDR3 runs 14 residues. CDR3 DNA: TGCGCCAGCAGCCAGGGGACTAGCTACCGAGAGCAGTTCTTC. Translation gives CASSQGTSYREQFF.

The V gene is TRBV7-3, the J gene TRBJ2-2, with a possible D match to TRBD2 (6 bases). Germline values: CDR1 SGHTA, CDR2 FQGTGA. The CDR3 contains 14 residues. Trimming pared 3 bases from V and 4 bases from J, leaving 9 bases between. CDR3 nucleotides: TGTGCCAGCAGCTTGGGACTCTTCACCGGGGAGCTGTTTTTT. Amino acid sequence: CASSLGLFTGELFF.

This chain connects TRBV4-3 to TRBJ2-1; 10 nucleotides line up with TRBD2. The germline V gene encodes CDR1 LGHNA and CDR2 YSLEER. This CDR3 is built from 16 residues. V was clipped by 3 bases and J by 4 bases; unmatched bases: 6. Written as DNA, the CDR3 is TGCGCCAGCAGCCAGGTAACTAGCGGGATTTACAATGAGCAGTTCTTC. This encodes CASSQVTSGIYNEQFF.

This chain joins TRBV7-3 and TRBJ2-2, with D possibly being TRBD1 (5 bases). V was clipped by 5 bases and J by 4 bases, with 14 bases between them. In germline, CDR1 is SGHTA, CDR2 FQGTGA. The CDR3 covers 15 residues. This chain's CDR3 is CASSPSRVSTGELFF. The CDR3 DNA follows: TGTGCCAGCAGCCCATCCAGGGTTAGCACCGGGGAGCTGTTTTTT.

This chain connects TRBV7-9 to TRBJ1-4; 8 positions agree with TRBD1. The J segment lost 1 base and the V segment lost 5 bases, leaving 18 bases of the junction unmatched. The CDR3 covers 20 residues. Germline loops: CDR1 SEHNR, CDR2 FQNEAQ (reference sequence). The CDR3 protein is CASSRGSRQGSRITNEKLFF. The CDR3 bases are TGTGCCAGCAGCAGGGGGTCAAGACAGGGGAGCCGGATAACTAATGAAAAACTGTTTTTT.

The chain employs TRBV12-5 and TRBJ2-7; 8 bases agree with TRBD1. V shed 1 base and J 4 bases; nucleotides not matched to a gene: 12. Looked up from germline, CDR1 is LGHNT and CDR2 is FRNRAP. This CDR3 is built from 17 residues. The CDR3, as DNA: TGTGCTAGTGGTTTGGGGGGTGGCTGGACAGGGAAATACGAGCAGTACTTC. Its translation is CASGLGGGWTGKYEQYF.

The gene calls are TRBV5-6 and TRBJ2-4, with D perhaps TRBD2 (5 bases). The CDR3 covers 14 residues. V was pared by 5 bases and J by 3 bases, with 12 bases between. Germline CDR1 is SGHDT and CDR2 is YYEEEE. Here the CDR3 reads CASSHGVLKNIQYF. In nucleotides, the CDR3 is TGTGCCAGCAGTCACGGGGTACTCAAAAACATTCAGTACTTC.

CDR3 sequence reads: CASTHRDSSYEQYF. CDR3 in DNA: TGTGCCAGCACCCACCGGGACAGCTCCTACGAGCAGTACTTC. The rearrangement uses TRBV7-2 and TRBJ2-7; 7 nucleotides match TRBD1. The trim removed 7 bases at V and 0 bases at J, leaving 6 bases unmatched. CDR3 length equals 14 residues. Germline lookup yields CDR1 SGHTA and CDR2 FQGNSA. The entire variable domain, with the rest obtained from reference TRBV7-2 and TRBJ2-7, is as follows: GAGVSQSPSNKVTEKGKDVELRCDPISGHTALYWYRQSLGQGLEFLIYFQGNSAPDKSGLPSDRFSAERTGGSVSTLTIQRTQQEDSAVYLCASTHRDSSYEQYFGPGTRLTVT.

This rearrangement joins TRBV5-1 to TRBJ2-1; D is possibly TRBD1 (6 bases). The length of the CDR3 is 18 residues. V gave up 0 bases and J gave up 0 bases, with 16 bases separating them. Germline CDR1 SGHRS, CDR2 YFSETQ. CDR3 in DNA: TGCGCCAGCAGCTTGGAGGTTCGAGGGGGTAGCTCCTACAATGAGCAGTTCTTC. This encodes CASSLEVRGGSSYNEQFF.

The J gene is TRBJ2-7, the V gene TRBV5-4, with 10 bases identical to TRBD2. The ends lost 2 bases at V and 6 bases at J; junction bases unmatched: 5. Germline-derived CDR1 and CDR2 are SGHNT and YYREEE (reference sequence). The CDR3 covers 14 residues. The chain's CDR3 is CASSLAGGIGEQYF. The CDR3 DNA sequence: TGTGCCAGCAGCTTAGCGGGGGGGATCGGCGAGCAGTACTTC.

Here the CDR3 reads CASRQGFEKLFF. CDR3 in DNA: TGTGCCTCTAGACAGGGGTTTGAAAAACTGTTTTTT. The chain joins TRBV19 to TRBJ1-4; 8 nucleotides agree with TRBD1. Unmatched junction bases numbered 6, after V lost 11 bases and J lost 7 bases. Looked up from germline, CDR1 is LNHDA and CDR2 is SQIVND (reference sequence). The CDR3 has 12 amino acids.